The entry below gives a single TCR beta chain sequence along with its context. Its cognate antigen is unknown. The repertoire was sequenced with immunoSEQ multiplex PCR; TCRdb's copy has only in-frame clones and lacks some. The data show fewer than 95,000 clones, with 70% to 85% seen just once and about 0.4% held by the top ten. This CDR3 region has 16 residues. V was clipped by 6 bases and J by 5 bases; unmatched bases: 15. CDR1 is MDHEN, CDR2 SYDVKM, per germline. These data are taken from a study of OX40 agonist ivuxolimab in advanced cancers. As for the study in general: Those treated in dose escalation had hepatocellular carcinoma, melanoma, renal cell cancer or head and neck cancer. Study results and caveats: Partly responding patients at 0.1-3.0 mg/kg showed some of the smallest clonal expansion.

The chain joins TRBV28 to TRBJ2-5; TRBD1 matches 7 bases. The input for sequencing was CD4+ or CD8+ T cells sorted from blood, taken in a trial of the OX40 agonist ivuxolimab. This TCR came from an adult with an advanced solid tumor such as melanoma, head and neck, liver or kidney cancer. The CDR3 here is CASSQWETGLRETQYF. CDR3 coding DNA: TGTGCCAGCAGCCAATGGGAGACAGGGCTGCGGGAGACCCAGTACTTC.